This entry is about one T cell receptor beta chain. The sample holds a few counts of this clonotype. Which antigen it targets is not known. Base qualities are not provided; no much larger clone lies one nucleotide away. The data stem from a study of T-cell reconstitution after alpha-beta-depleted transplantation in children (dated by TCRdb to between 2015 and 2016). For the wider study: The study quantitatively tracked T-cell immune reconstitution after TCRalphabeta/CD19-depleted allogeneic hematopoietic cell transplantation in children using TCR repertoire profiling.

The library was built by means of PCR. TCRdb shows the sequencer as Illumina HiSeq 2500. TCR libraries were prepared with molecular barcoding, using unique molecular identifiers to normalize TCRbeta repertoire quantification. TCRdb cleaned the public reads at Q25 with fastp, built clones with MiXCR and kept in-frame beta chains. Here each entry gathers all rows of one CDR3 protein and keeps the most common genes and DNA. This sample comprises over 550,000 distinct CDR3 sequences, roughly 10% of them detected only once. Of the sample, less than 5% falls within the top ten clones. The CDR3 numbers 12 residues from cysteine through phenylalanine. Just the 36-base CDR3 DNA is kept, in frame starting at base 1. V is cut by 7 bases and J by 5 bases, and the space between the germline ends is 11 bases. Reading the germline V gene gives CDR1 MNHEY and CDR2 SVGEGT.

This clonotype was sampled from a human donor who donated a stem cell graft to a child with acute myeloid leukemia. The chain joins TRBV6-2 or TRBV6-3 to TRBJ2-5; the D gene assignment is ambiguous. The source material was PBMCs from the stem cell graft donor, sampled from the stem cell graft. The CDR3 corresponds to CASTNGTETQYF. The base sequence is TGTGCCAGCACCAACGGAACGGAGACCCAGTACTTC.